This note documents a single T cell receptor beta chain sequence. The table came from immunoSEQ multiplex PCR; TCRdb's copy has only in-frame clones and leaves some out. This repertoire shows a few hundred thousand clones, 84% found once; its top ten account for 18%. The sample originates from a study of blood T cell repertoires in COVID-19. Germline V gives CDR1 LNHDA, CDR2 SQIVND (reference sequence). The CDR3 loop spans 14 amino acids. J gave up 5 bases and V 9 bases, and 11 bases lay outside the gene matches. This chain links TRBV19 with TRBJ1-2, with TRBD1 matching over 8 bases. Sequenced: peripheral blood. This TCR was recovered from a woman aged 80 or older with active or convalescent COVID-19. DNA for the CDR3: TGTGCCAGGGGGGGGACAGGTTTTTTTTATGGCTACACCTTC. This encodes CARGGTGFFYGYTF. The entire variable domain, with the rest obtained from reference TRBV19 and TRBJ1-2, is as follows: DGGITQSPKYLFRKEGQNVTLSCEQNLNHDAMYWYRQDPGQGLRLIYYSQIVNDFQKGDIAEGYSVSREKKESFPLTVTSAQKNPTAFYLCARGGTGFFYGYTFGSGTRLTVV.